Presented here are 3 T cell receptor beta chains from one specimen sequenced in a study of T cells after yellow fever vaccination (dated 2019 in TCRdb). Library prep was done by 5' RACE. Sequencing took place on an Illumina HiSeq 2500. In-frame beta chains were kept once TCRdb had trimmed the public reads at Q25 with fastp and called clones with MiXCR. Each CDR3 protein gets just one entry, which takes the most common genes and DNA from the rows behind it. This sample holds more than 95,000 distinct CDR3 sequences; about 7% were observed only once. The top ten constitute 2% to 3% of the sample. Sample treatment or condition, as interpreted from the label and publication: live attenuated yellow fever vaccine strain. This sample comprised CD4+ T cells sorted from PBMCs, obtained more than 8 days after the first yellow fever vaccination. These receptors were obtained from a man younger than 30 who received the YFV17D yellow fever vaccine.

This clonotype occurred a few times. V is TRBV18 and J is TRBJ1-1; D may be TRBD1 (5 bases). Germline V CDR1 and CDR2: KGHSH, LQKENI. The V end lost 0 bases, the J end lost 1 base, and 9 bases lay between the germline ends. The CDR3 covers 15 residues. CDR3 bases: TGTGCCAGCTCACCACCGATTAGGGGGAACACTGAAGCTTTCTTT. Its protein is CASSPPIRGNTEAFF.

This clonotype has at least ten counts. The chain carries TRBV11-2 and TRBJ1-2; TRBD1 agrees at 8 bases. The V segment lost 8 bases and the J segment 1 base; nucleotides outside the gene matches: 3. The CDR3 is 13 residues long. From germline, CDR1 is SGHAT and CDR2 FQNNGV. Here the CDR3 DNA reads TGTGCCAGCGGGACAGGACTTAACTATGGCTACACCTTC. It yields the protein CASGTGLNYGYTF. The full variable domain, completed using reference TRBV11-2 and TRBJ1-2, is EAGVAQSPRYKIIEKRQSVAFWCNPISGHATLYWYQQILGQGPKLLIQFQNNGVVDDSQLPKDRFSAERLKGVDSTLKIQPAKLEDSAVYLCASGTGLNYGYTFGSGTRLTVV.

This clonotype appeared many times. The chain links TRBV6-2 or TRBV6-3 to TRBJ2-7; D might be TRBD2 (6 bases). CDR3 length equals 14 residues. Per germline, CDR1 MNHEY and CDR2 SVGEGT. Trimming shortened V by 5 bases and J by 0 bases, and 11 bases separated the two germline ends. The CDR3 nucleotides are TGTGCCAGCAGTGGCGGAGGGAGCTCCTACGAGCAGTACGTC. As protein: CASSGGGSSYEQYV.